A selection of T cell receptor beta chains follows, all from one sample in a study of identical twins. TCRdb reprocessed the 5' RACE reads via MiXCR and lists one record per CDR3 protein. This table holds 350,000 to 450,000 distinct CDR3 sequences, about 18% found once. Sequenced input: naive T cells sorted from blood. These TCRs come from a man over 45 in good health. Both conserved end residues are part of each CDR3. The order of the fields is J gene, V gene, D gene, clone size, CDR3 length, CDR3 DNA, CDR3 protein. The D gene is left open where the match is weak. Size tells how often a clone was seen (once, few, many) or the class of an expanded clone, and some rows leave it out.

>TRBJ1-5|TRBV20-1|TRBD1|few|12
TGCAGTGCTGGGACAGTCAATCAGCCCCAGCATTTT
CSAGTVNQPQHF
>TRBJ2-3|TRBV9|NA|NA|12
TGTGCCAGCAGCGTAGCCCAGGATACGCAGTATTTT
CASSVAQDTQYF
>TRBJ2-3|TRBV10-3|TRBD2|many|17
TGTGCCATCAGTACCCTGGGCGGGAGTGGGGGCACAGATACGCAGTATTTT
CAISTLGGSGGTDTQYF
>TRBJ2-3|TRBV12-3/TRBV12-4|NA|few|15
TGTGCCAGCAGTCCCGGACGAGCTACCACAGATACGCAGTATTTT
CASSPGRATTDTQYF
>TRBJ2-2|TRBV12-3/TRBV12-4|TRBD2|few|16
TGTGCCAGCAGTTTAAGGGAGGGCGGGAGAACCGGGGAGCTGTTTTTT
CASSLREGGRTGELFF
>TRBJ2-1|TRBV5-1|NA|few|15
TGCGCCAGCAGCTTGGTAAGCGGGCCGAGCGATGAGCAGTTCTTC
CASSLVSGPSDEQFF
>TRBJ2-3|TRBV6-1|TRBD2|few|17
TGTGCCAGCAGTCTGTCTAGCGGGGGGACTAGCACAGATACGCAGTATTTT
CASSLSSGGTSTDTQYF
>TRBJ2-3|TRBV28|NA|NA|15
TGTGCCAGCAGCTCAGGGCCATCTTCCACAGATACGCAGTATTTT
CASSSGPSSTDTQYF
>TRBJ2-1|TRBV7-9|NA|many|11
TGTGCCAGCAGCTTAAACAATGAGCAGTTCTTC
CASSLNNEQFF
>TRBJ1-1|TRBV12-3/TRBV12-4|NA|many|11
TGTGCCAGCCGGAGGTCCACTGAAGCTTTCTTT
CASRRSTEAFF
>TRBJ2-7|TRBV10-3|TRBD2|NA|15
TGTGCCATCAGTGAGTCTCTAGCGGTCCTTTACGAGCAGTACTTC
CAISESLAVLYEQYF
>TRBJ2-1|TRBV10-3|NA|NA|17
TGTGCCATCAGTGAGTTAGGCGGGCCAAGCTCCTACAATGAGGAGTTCTTC
CAISELGGPSSYNEEFF
>TRBJ1-4|TRBV7-7|NA|NA|15
TGTGCTAGCGCCCGGGGGTCAACAACTAATGAAAAACTGTTTTTT
CASARGSTTNEKLFF
>TRBJ2-5|TRBV7-2|NA|few|14
TGTGCCAGCAGCCGTTATGGGGTTCAAGAGACCCAGTACTTC
CASSRYGVQETQYF
>TRBJ1-2|TRBV20-1|NA|NA|12
TGCAGTGCTAGACTTGGTGGGGAAGGCTACACCTTC
CSARLGGEGYTF
>TRBJ2-5|TRBV10-3|NA|few|15
TGTGCCATCAGTGAGATTTGGGACAAAAGGGAGACCCAGTACTTC
CAISEIWDKRETQYF
>TRBJ2-1|TRBV5-1|NA|few|12
TGCGCCAGCAGCTTGATGGTTAATGAGCAGTTCTTC
CASSLMVNEQFF
>TRBJ2-1|TRBV20-1|NA|many|15
TGCAGTGCCGCCGGTAACGGGGTCACTAACAATGAGCAGTTCTTC
CSAAGNGVTNNEQFF
>TRBJ2-7|TRBV20-1|NA|few|13
TGCAGTGCTAGACTCAGGGGACTAAGGGAGCAGTACTTC
CSARLRGLREQYF
>TRBJ2-7|TRBV6-1|TRBD1|many|16
TGTGCCAGCAGTGAACCGTCGACAGGGTACCTCTACGAGCAGTACTTC
CASSEPSTGYLYEQYF
>TRBJ1-1|TRBV6-5|NA|NA|13
TGTGCCAGCAGTTACGAGTCGGGGACTGAAGCTTTCTTT
CASSYESGTEAFF
>TRBJ2-5|TRBV9|TRBD2|NA|15
TGTGCCAGCAGCCCCATAGCGGGGGGGCTAGAGACCCAGTACTTC
CASSPIAGGLETQYF
>TRBJ2-7|TRBV20-1|TRBD2|many|14
TGCAGTGCTTTCAGACTAGCGGGAGGCTACGAGCAGTACTTC
CSAFRLAGGYEQYF
>TRBJ2-3|TRBV27|NA|NA|15
TGTGCCAGCAGTTTAAGCACCCGACCCACAGATACGCAGTATTTT
CASSLSTRPTDTQYF